What follows describes a single T cell receptor (beta chain). Its antigen is not identified. Via MiXCR, TCRdb re-called the 5' RACE reads, giving one row per CDR3 protein. The sample lists 150,000 to 200,000 distinct CDR3 sequences, approximately 10% occurring once. This sample is part of a study of T cells after yellow fever vaccination. Study-level findings and limits: Relatively few clonotypes were ones that appeared in both CD4 and CD8 compartments. Once the booster was given, most primary-vaccination clones reappeared, at 95% to 98% for CD4 and approximately 88% for CD8. FACS-sorted repertoires could harbor abundant contaminating bulk-population clonotypes. It was a weaker secondary response, yet one that peaked faster, at day 5 versus 15.

V shed 2 bases, J shed 5 bases, and the junction held 17 bases outside the gene matches. The CDR3 totals 18 residues. CDR1 is SQVTM, CDR2 ANQGSEA, per germline. Sequencing used CD8+ T cells sorted from PBMCs, obtained 15 days after the yellow fever booster vaccination. The receptor was isolated from a man younger than 35 who received the YFV17D yellow fever vaccine. This chain connects TRBV29-1 to TRBJ1-4, with TRBD1 matching 7 bases. CDR3 amino acids: CSVEPTGRRQLRNEKLFF. The CDR3, as DNA: TGCAGCGTTGAACCGACAGGGCGGCGGCAGCTAAGAAATGAAAAACTGTTTTTT.